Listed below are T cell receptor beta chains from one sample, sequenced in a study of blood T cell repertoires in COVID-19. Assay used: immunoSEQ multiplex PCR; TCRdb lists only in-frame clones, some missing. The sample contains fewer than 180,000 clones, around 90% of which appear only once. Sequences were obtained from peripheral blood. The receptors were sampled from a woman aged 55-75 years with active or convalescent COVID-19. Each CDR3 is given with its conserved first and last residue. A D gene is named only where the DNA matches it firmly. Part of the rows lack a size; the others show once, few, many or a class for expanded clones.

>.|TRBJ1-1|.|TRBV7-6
CASKREFDTEAFF
TGTGCCAGCAAACGGGAATTCGACACTGAAGCTTTCTTT
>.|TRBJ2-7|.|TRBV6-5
CASSYSGRGLSYEQYF
TGTGCCAGCAGTTACTCAGGAAGAGGCCTATCCTACGAGCAGTACTTC
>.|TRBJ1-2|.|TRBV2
CASRANREGYGYTF
TGTGCCAGCAGGGCCAATCGGGAGGGCTATGGCTACACCTTC
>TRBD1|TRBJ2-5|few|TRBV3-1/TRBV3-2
CASSLRPMGQGPWETQYF
TGTGCCAGCAGCCTCCGACCGATGGGACAGGGGCCTTGGGAGACCCAGTACTTC
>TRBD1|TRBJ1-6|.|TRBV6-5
CASTTGQGNSPLHF
TGTGCCAGCACCACGGGACAGGGGAATTCACCCCTCCACTTT
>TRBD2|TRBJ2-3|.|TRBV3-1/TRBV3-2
CASSQEGGDTQYF
TGTGCCAGCAGCCAAGAGGGGGGGGATACGCAGTATTTT
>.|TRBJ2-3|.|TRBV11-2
CASSPRGRRSTDTQYF
TGTGCCAGCAGCCCCCGGGGGAGGAGGTCCACAGATACGCAGTATTTT
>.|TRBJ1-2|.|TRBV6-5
CASSLRPGIDGYTF
TGTGCCAGCAGTCTACGGCCGGGAATCGATGGCTACACCTTC
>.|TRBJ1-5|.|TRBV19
CASSILPGHNYNQPQHF
TGTGCCAGTAGTATTCTTCCGGGACACAACTACAATCAGCCCCAGCATTTT
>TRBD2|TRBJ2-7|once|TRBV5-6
CASSFIGGSREQYF
TGTGCCAGCAGCTTTATCGGGGGGAGTCGGGAGCAGTACTTC
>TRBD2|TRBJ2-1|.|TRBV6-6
CASSLLAGTNEQFF
TGTGCCAGCAGCCTACTAGCGGGGACGAATGAGCAGTTCTTC
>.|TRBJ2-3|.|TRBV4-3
CASSQDFSVADTQYF
TGCGCCAGCAGCCAAGATTTCAGTGTGGCAGATACGCAGTATTTT
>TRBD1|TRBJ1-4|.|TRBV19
CASWPTGRTVNEKLFF
TGTGCCAGCTGGCCGACAGGGCGAACGGTAAATGAAAAACTGTTTTTT
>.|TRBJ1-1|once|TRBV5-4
CASSLGSELNTEAFF
TGTGCCAGCAGCTTGGGTAGTGAATTGAACACTGAAGCTTTCTTT
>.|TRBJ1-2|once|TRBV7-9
CASSFRNYGYTF
TGTGCCAGCAGCTTCCGTAACTATGGCTACACCTTC
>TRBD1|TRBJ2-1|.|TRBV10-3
CAISESATGLGSEQFF
TGTGCCATCAGTGAATCCGCGACAGGGCTTGGGAGTGAGCAGTTCTTC
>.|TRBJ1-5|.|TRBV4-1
CASSQEDRFDSNQPQHF
TGCGCCAGCAGCCAAGAAGACAGATTCGATAGCAATCAGCCCCAGCATTTT
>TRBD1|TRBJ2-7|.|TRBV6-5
CASSYSSWTGGYEQYF
TGTGCCAGCAGTTACTCGAGCTGGACAGGGGGTTACGAGCAGTACTTC
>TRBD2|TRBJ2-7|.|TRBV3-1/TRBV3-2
CASSHGTSGIYEQYF
TGTGCCAGCAGCCACGGGACTAGCGGCATCTACGAGCAGTACTTC
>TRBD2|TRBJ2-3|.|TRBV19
CASSIGLAGGSVTDTQYF
TGTGCCAGTAGTATAGGGCTAGCGGGGGGCTCAGTCACAGATACGCAGTATTTT
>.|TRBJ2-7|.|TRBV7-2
CASRGGQSYEQYF
TGTGCCAGCAGGGGCGGACAGTCCTACGAGCAGTACTTC
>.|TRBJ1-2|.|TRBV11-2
CASSLSGPNYGYTF
TGTGCCAGCAGCTTAAGCGGCCCTAACTATGGCTACACCTTC
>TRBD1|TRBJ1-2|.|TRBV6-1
CASSEWDRGDGYTF
TGTGCCAGCAGTGAATGGGACAGGGGCGATGGCTACACCTTC
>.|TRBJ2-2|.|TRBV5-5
CASSLGFARGPQGGELFF
TGTGCCAGCAGCTTGGGGTTCGCGCGGGGCCCCCAGGGCGGGGAGCTGTTTTTT
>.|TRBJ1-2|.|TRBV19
CASSIGSGFGYTF
TGTGCCAGTAGTATTGGGTCCGGGTTCGGCTACACCTTC
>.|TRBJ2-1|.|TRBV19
CASSPWEAVYNEQFF
TGTGCCAGTAGCCCATGGGAGGCGGTCTACAATGAGCAGTTCTTC
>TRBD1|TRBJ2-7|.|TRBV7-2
CASSSFGTGGYEQYF
TGTGCCAGCAGTTCGTTCGGGACAGGGGGCTACGAGCAGTACTTC
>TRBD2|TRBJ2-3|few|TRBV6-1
CASSERERGVSDTQYF
TGTGCCAGCAGTGAAAGGGAGCGGGGGGTCTCAGATACGCAGTATTTT
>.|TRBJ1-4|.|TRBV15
CATSRDAGSGEKLFF
TGTGCCACCAGCAGAGATGCAGGGTCTGGGGAAAAACTGTTTTTT
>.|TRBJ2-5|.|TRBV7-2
CASSLPGARGETQYF
TGTGCCAGCAGCTTACCGGGAGCAAGAGGAGAGACCCAGTACTTC
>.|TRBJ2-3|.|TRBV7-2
CASSSWAGTAALGNTQYF
TGTGCCAGCAGCTCCTGGGCGGGGACAGCGGCTTTAGGGAATACGCAGTATTTT
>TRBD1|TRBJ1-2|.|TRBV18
CASSPPVDRGLGYTF
TGTGCCAGCTCACCACCGGTGGACAGGGGGCTTGGCTACACCTTC
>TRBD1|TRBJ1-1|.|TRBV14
CASKPAWTGGIGTEAFF
TGTGCCAGCAAACCTGCCTGGACAGGGGGTATTGGAACTGAAGCTTTCTTT
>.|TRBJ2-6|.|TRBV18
CASSPPGQAFSGANVLTF
TGTGCCAGCTCACCACCGGGACAAGCCTTCTCTGGGGCCAACGTCCTGACTTTC
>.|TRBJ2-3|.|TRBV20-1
CSASQGPERDTQYF
TGCAGTGCTAGTCAAGGCCCGGAGAGAGATACGCAGTATTTT
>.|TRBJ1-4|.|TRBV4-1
CASNRGIATNEKLFF
TGCGCCAGCAACCGGGGGATTGCCACTAATGAAAAACTGTTTTTT
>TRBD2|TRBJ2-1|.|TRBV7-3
CASSLQTSGSYNEQFF
TGTGCCAGCAGCTTACAGACTAGCGGGTCCTACAATGAGCAGTTCTTC
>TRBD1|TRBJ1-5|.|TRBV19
CAGADRASNQPQHF
TGTGCCGGCGCAGACAGGGCCAGCAATCAGCCCCAGCATTTT
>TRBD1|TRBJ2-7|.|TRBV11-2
CASSLAGQGPYEQYF
TGTGCCAGCAGCTTAGCTGGACAGGGGCCCTACGAGCAGTACTTC
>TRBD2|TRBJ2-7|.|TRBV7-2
CASSLQASGASYEQYF
TGTGCCAGCAGCTTACAAGCTAGCGGGGCCTCCTACGAGCAGTACTTC
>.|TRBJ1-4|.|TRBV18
CASSPQGRNEKLFF
TGTGCCAGCTCACCACAGGGGAGGAATGAAAAACTGTTTTTT